A selection of T cell receptor beta chains follows, all from one sample in a study of blood T cell repertoires in COVID-19. TCRdb's table, derived via immunoSEQ multiplex PCR, lists solely in-frame clones and lacks some. This repertoire shows about 280,000 clones, 88% found once; its top ten account for roughly 9%. The sample consisted of peripheral blood. Every receptor here comes from a man between 18 and 29 years old with active or convalescent COVID-19. Each CDR3 is given with its conserved first and last residue. D genes are given only for firm matches. Some rows have no size entry. The others give once, few or many, or a class for an expanded clone.

j_call | clone_size | d_call | v_call | cdr3_nt | cdr3_aa
TRBJ2-3 | - | TRBD1 | TRBV9 | TGTGCCAGCAGCGCCGAAGCCGGGACAGGGCTTTCCGGTACGCAGTATTTT | CASSAEAGTGLSGTQYF
TRBJ2-7 | - | - | TRBV7-9 | TGTGCCAGCAGCTTAGCTTTCGGGGACGAGCAGTACTTC | CASSLAFGDEQYF
TRBJ1-5 | - | TRBD1 | TRBV2 | TGTGCCAGCAGTAAGACAGGGGGCATCGGTCAGCCCCAGCATTTT | CASSKTGGIGQPQHF
TRBJ1-1 | once | - | TRBV11-2 | TGTGCCAGCAGCCCCCGGGGGAACACTGAAGCTTTCTTT | CASSPRGNTEAFF
TRBJ1-3 | - | - | TRBV7-2 | TGTGCCAGCAGCTTATCGGGGATCTCTGGAAACACCATATATTTT | CASSLSGISGNTIYF
TRBJ2-7 | - | TRBD2 | TRBV7-2 | TGTGCCAGCAGCTTAACGGGGGAGGGCGAGCAGTACTTC | CASSLTGEGEQYF
TRBJ1-4 | - | - | TRBV21-1 | TGTGCCAGCAGCAAAGGTGGAGGTGGGAGTGAAAAACTGTTTTTT | CASSKGGGGSEKLFF
TRBJ2-7 | - | TRBD2 | TRBV12-3/TRBV12-4 | TGTGCCAGCGGGGGGGCCTACGAGCAGTACTTC | CASGGAYEQYF
TRBJ1-2 | - | - | TRBV5-1 | TGCGCCAGCGGAAGGGACACCTCCAACTATGGCTACACCTTC | CASGRDTSNYGYTF
TRBJ2-7 | once | - | TRBV10-1 | TGCGCCAGCAGCGGCGGAGAGGACACCGGTGCCTACGAGCAGTACTTC | CASSGGEDTGAYEQYF
TRBJ2-5 | many | TRBD2 | TRBV5-4 | TGTGCCAGCAGCGGGATACTAGCGGGGCCGGAGACCCAGTACTTC | CASSGILAGPETQYF
TRBJ1-1 | - | - | TRBV14 | TGTGCCAGCAGCCAACTTCTCCGGGGTGTCATAACTGAAGCTTTCTTT | CASSQLLRGVITEAFF
TRBJ2-1 | once | TRBD1 | TRBV29-1 | TGCAGCGTAGAGGGACAGGTAGGCAATGAGCAGTTCTTC | CSVEGQVGNEQFF
TRBJ2-3 | - | TRBD2 | TRBV19 | TGTGCCAGGCAACTAGCGGGGGGGCCTCGAGTCCCAGATACGCAGTATTTT | CARQLAGGPRVPDTQYF
TRBJ2-1 | - | TRBD1 | TRBV7-2 | TGTGCCAGCAGCTTAGGCAGGGGGTGGATACACAATGAGCAGTTCTTC | CASSLGRGWIHNEQFF
TRBJ1-2 | - | TRBD1 | TRBV5-6 | TGTGCCAGCAGCGGGGGACAGGGTTTAGGCTACACCTTC | CASSGGQGLGYTF